This record looks at one T cell receptor (beta chain) sequence and its context. Its binding antigen is unknown. No quality values exist for individual bases; no much larger clone is one base distant. CDR1 SGHNT and CDR2 YENEEA were looked up in the germline V gene. There are 14 amino acids in the CDR3, from cysteine to phenylalanine inclusive. Just the 42-base CDR3 DNA is kept, in frame starting at base 1. V has 5 bases trimmed and J has 7 bases trimmed; junction bases matching no gene number 11. The entire amount of isolated RNA was reverse transcribed using the High Capacity cDNA Reverse Transcription Kit, so the sequenced TCRB transcripts were expressed ones. Deep immunoSEQ sequencing was performed on naive, central memory and regulatory T cell samples, with an average of around 3.5 million total reads per sample. After sorted cells were lysed in RLT buffer, RNA was extracted with DNase-treated RNeasy Micro or Mini kits, with the choice depending on cell number. Each cell subset was processed separately to prevent cross-contamination, with patient and healthy donor samples processed together. Using the immunoSEQ multiplex PCR, TCRB sequences were amplified from cDNA into 87-bp fragments spanning the CDR3 region. Sequencing of the amplicons was performed on the Illumina HiSeq platform. The study's own analysis went as follows. PCR bias was corrected computationally using synthetic template baselines, and reads within Hamming distance 2 were collapsed, with unmergeable singletons discarded. Reads were aligned against IMGT to assign V, D and J genes, CDR3 length and insertions or deletions at six rearrangement sites. Within each subset, clonotype counts were normalized to the number of sorted cells before true diversity and Gini coefficients were calculated with the tcR R package. The overlap coefficient, calculated on TCRB nucleotide sequences, was used to quantify repertoire sharing. As a proxy for the pre-selection repertoire, out-of-frame TCRB sequences from naive cells were analyzed. Sourced from immuneACCESS, this table was stored by TCRdb with only in-frame sequences that have V and J called. A share of the clones is absent; for the studies checked, an unresolved V gene accounts for under half, and the remainder has no known explanation. V and J calls and clone size are as listed in that table; D and trimming were resolved from the DNA. Recorded for this sample are under 550,000 clones; about an eighth of them occurred a single time. The ten largest clones represent 0.04% to 0.05% of the sample.

The source of the sample is a study of beta chain features in type 1 diabetes (dated by TCRdb to 2016 to 2019). For the study in its entirety: Mean age, gender distribution, total cell number and subset yield did not differ between patients and healthy donors. In the study, recently diagnosed type 1 diabetes patients and matched healthy donors were compared on the TCRB repertoires of their sorted circulating CD4+ T cell subsets. Across all samples, about 110 million sorted cells were examined, and cell number per subset correlated strongly with RNA yield. Regulatory and stem cell-like memory subsets were isolated from only 8 patients and about eight healthy donors, whereas naive and central memory subsets came from all 30 or so donors. The paper's findings and limits, for the study overall: Naive, central memory and regulatory TCRB repertoires appeared to be more alike among patients than among healthy donors. A moderate but significant shortening of TCRB CDR3 length was observed in type 1 diabetes patients in all four CD4+ subsets. At VDJ recombination sites, type 1 diabetes patients had fewer insertions and more deleted nucleotides, which implies abnormalities in thymic rearrangement. Because cDNA was sequenced instead of genomic DNA, activated cells with high expression could be over-represented, although the groups did not differ in activation or CD3 levels. Because small numbers of individuals were included in the HLA sub-analyses, any influence of HLA type on TCRB rearrangement was left unresolved. Shorter templates might be favored by PCR, yet because patient and control samples were amplified and corrected together, any such skew would affect both groups equally.

Each donor gave one peripheral blood draw, about 100 mL on average, collected into heparinised tubes. Naive, central memory, regulatory and stem cell-like memory CD4+ T cells were sorted on a BD FACSAria II using a panel including CD45RO, CCR7, CD25, CD127, CD95 and CD27. Every sorted population had a purity above 95%. Right away, PBMCs were isolated by Lymphoprep density gradient centrifugation and were stained directly, with no culture step. So that batch effects would be minimized, each experiment stained and sorted samples in pairs, pairing one healthy donor with one patient. The origin of this receptor is a woman younger than 30 in good health. Sequenced input: naive CD4+ T cells from blood. The cell subset or site tag for this specimen amounts to: true naive CD4+ T cells. The V gene is TRBV11-3 and the J gene is TRBJ2-7, and TRBD1 matches 7 of the central bases. The DNA sequence follows: TGTGCCAGCAGCAGAATGAGAACAGGGGAGGAGCAGTACTTC. Its protein reads: CASSRMRTGEEQYF. Beyond the CDR3, the reference TRBV11-3 and TRBJ2-7 genes provide the residues; the full variable domain reads: EAGVVQSPRYKIIEKKQPVAFWCNPISGHNTLYWYLQNLGQGPELLIRYENEEAVDDSQLPKDRFSAERLKGVDSTLKIQPAELGDSAVYLCASSRMRTGEEQYFGPGTRLTVT.